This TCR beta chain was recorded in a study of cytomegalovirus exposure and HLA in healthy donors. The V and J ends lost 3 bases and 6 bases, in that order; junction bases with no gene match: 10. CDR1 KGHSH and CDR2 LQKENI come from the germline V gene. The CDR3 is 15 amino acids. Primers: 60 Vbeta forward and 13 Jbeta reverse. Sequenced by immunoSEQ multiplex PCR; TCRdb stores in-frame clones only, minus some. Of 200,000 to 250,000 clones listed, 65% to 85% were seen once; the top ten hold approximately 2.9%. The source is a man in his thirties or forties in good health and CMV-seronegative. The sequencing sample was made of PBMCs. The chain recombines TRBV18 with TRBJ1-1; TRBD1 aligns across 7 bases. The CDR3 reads CASSPSPGQPSEAFF. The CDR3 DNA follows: TGTGCCAGCTCACCCTCCCCGGGACAGCCATCTGAAGCTTTCTTT.